This TCR beta chain derives from a study of shared clonotypes between healthy human individuals. Study information: Donors consisted of a couple of women and a few men between 18 and 49. Points from the study as a whole: Estimated richness was generally greater in naive than memory subsets. It was observed that 5% to 6.5% of naive CD4 clonotypes were shared across several donors.

The CDR3 loop spans 13 amino acids. The V gene lost 0 bases and the J gene lost 4 bases, with 5 bases spanning the gap. Germline V gene lookup returns CDR1 SGHRS and CDR2 YFSETQ. Original processing methods: ImmunoSEQ yielded junction-only sequences lacking quality scores, so filtering differed. Produced via immunoSEQ multiplex PCR; TCRdb's table is partial and in-frame only. D and trimming were read from the DNA, whereas the V and J calls and clone size are those reported in that table. The sample includes roughly 700,000 clones, approximately 79% of them seen just once. About this clone: What it binds is unknown.

The chain couples TRBV5-1 to TRBJ2-1, with D uncertain. Source material: memory CD4+ T cells sorted from blood. The subset here: CD45RA-negative fraction. This sequence originates from a woman between 25 and 40 years old in good health. The CDR3 here is CASSLVQYNEQFF. CDR3 DNA: TGCGCCAGCAGCTTGGTTCAATACAATGAGCAGTTCTTC.